The next 18 T cell receptor beta chains were all read from a single sample in a study of blood T cell repertoires in COVID-19. The data were produced by immunoSEQ multiplex PCR, yet TCRdb's version contains in-frame clones alone and is incomplete. The data contain 250,000 or so clones, about 91% of them seen just once; the ten biggest clones take up about 3%. Sequencing was performed on PBMCs or T cells enriched from blood (not recorded which). The origin of the receptors is a man in his forties who had been exposed to COVID-19.

The V call is TRBV3-1 (or the pseudogene TRBV3-2), the J call TRBJ2-2; TRBD2 aligns across 14 bases. V lost 5 bases and J lost 5; bases outside the gene matches: 4. Germline CDR1 reads LGHDT; CDR2 reads YNNKEL (reference sequence). This CDR3 contains 16 residues. The CDR3 DNA follows: TGTGCCAGCAGCACACGACTAGCGGGAGGGACCGGGGAGCTGTTTTTT. This sequence encodes CASSTRLAGGTGELFF.

The chain employs TRBV6-5 and TRBJ1-5; tentatively, D is TRBD1 (5 bases). From germline, CDR1 is MNHEY and CDR2 SVGAGI. The CDR3 length is 14 residues. V dropped 7 bases and J dropped 6 bases, with 16 bases sitting between them. As DNA, the CDR3 is TGTGCCAGCACGGATCAGGGTTGGGGTCAGCCCCAGCATTTT. Residues: CASTDQGWGQPQHF.

This chain links TRBV9 with TRBJ2-3, with no clear D. V lost 0 bases and J 2 bases, leaving 10 bases between the germline ends. This CDR3 region has 15 residues. Per the germline V gene, CDR1 is SGDLS and CDR2 is YYNGEE. This CDR3 reads CASSVAATITDTQYF. In nucleotides, the CDR3 is TGTGCCAGCAGCGTAGCAGCGACGATCACAGATACGCAGTATTTT.

This CDR3 reads CASSQEGQRVYYGYTF. The CDR3 DNA follows: TGTGCCAGCAGCCAAGAGGGACAGCGAGTCTACTATGGCTACACCTTC. The chain employs TRBV3-1 (or the pseudogene TRBV3-2) and TRBJ1-2, with TRBD1 matching over 7 bases. Germline V lookup: CDR1 LGHDT, CDR2 YNNKEL (reference sequence). The CDR3 consists of 16 residues. The V gene end was trimmed by 0 bases and the J gene end by 3 bases; junction bases not matched to a gene: 7.

This chain connects TRBV9 to TRBJ1-3; D gene uncertain. CDR1 and CDR2 (germline): SGDLS, YYNGEE. The V end was cut by 4 bases, the J end by 0 bases, with 14 bases between. There are 16 residues in the CDR3. The CDR3 DNA sequence: TGTGCCAGCAGCACTTCTTGGACTCACTCTGGAAACACCATATATTTT. Translating gives CASSTSWTHSGNTIYF.

This clone came up once. The V and J genes are TRBV11-3 and TRBJ2-7; no clear D. The CDR3 has 14 amino acids. Germline values: CDR1 SGHNT, CDR2 YENEEA. The V end was cut by 2 bases, the J end by 1 base, with 9 bases between. The CDR3 reads CASSLSRISYEQYF. CDR3 DNA: TGTGCCAGCAGCTTAAGCCGAATTTCCTACGAGCAGTACTTC.

This clone occurred a few times. The gene calls are TRBV12-3 or TRBV12-4 and TRBJ1-2, with 8 bases matching TRBD1. CDR3 length: 13 residues. After removal of 8 bases from V and 2 bases from J, the junction contained 4 bases not matched to a gene. As DNA, the CDR3 is TGTGCCAGCTTGGGGGACAGGAACTATGGCTACACCTTC. It yields the protein CASLGDRNYGYTF.

V and J are TRBV9 and TRBJ2-1; 8 positions agree with TRBD1. Germline lookup yields CDR1 SGDLS and CDR2 YYNGEE. The V and J ends lost 0 bases and 6 bases, in that order; junction bases with no gene match: 8. This CDR3 comprises 16 residues. CDR3 sequence: CASSVDRDRNPNEQFF. The CDR3 bases are TGTGCCAGCAGCGTAGACCGGGACAGGAACCCCAATGAGCAGTTCTTC. Variable domain in full (rest from reference TRBV9 and TRBJ2-1): DSGVTQTPKHLITATGQRVTLRCSPRSGDLSVYWYQQSLDQGLQFLIQYYNGEERAKGNILERFSAQQFPDLHSELNLSSLELGDSALYFCASSVDRDRNPNEQFFGPGTRLTVL.

The chain is built from TRBV7-8 and TRBJ1-6, with 10 bases lining up with TRBD1. The CDR3 loop spans 15 amino acids. Germline values: CDR1 SGHVS, CDR2 FQNEAQ. The J segment lost 9 bases and the V segment lost 5 bases, leaving 7 bases of the junction unmatched. CDR3: CASSLGTGAGSPLHF. The CDR3 DNA reads TGTGCCAGCAGCCTGGGGACAGGGGCAGGTTCACCCCTCCACTTT.

The CDR3 nucleotides read TGTGCCAGCAGCTTAGCTCTACAGGGGGGTAATTCACCCCTCCACTTT. This encodes CASSLALQGGNSPLHF. The chain is built from TRBV7-2 and TRBJ1-6, with 8 bases identical to TRBD1. Germline CDR1 and CDR2: SGHTA and FQGNSA. The CDR3 totals 16 residues. Trimming removed 0 bases from V and 6 bases from J; junction bases left unmatched: 4.

V is TRBV10-3 and J is TRBJ2-2; maybe TRBD2 (6 bases). Germline CDR1 and CDR2: ENHRY and SYGVKD. This CDR3 spans 17 amino acids. The V and J ends lost 4 bases and 0 bases respectively, with 15 bases between them. The CDR3 is CAISVRAGNPNTGELFF. The CDR3 DNA reads as TGTGCCATCAGTGTCCGAGCGGGTAACCCGAACACCGGGGAGCTGTTTTTT.

The table lists this clone with a count of one. The V call is TRBV6-5, the J call TRBJ1-2; 7 bases are a match to TRBD1. J lost 8 bases, V lost 0 bases, and 3 bases had no gene match. The CDR3 loop spans 13 amino acids. Germline CDR1 and CDR2: MNHEY and SVGAGI. The CDR3, as DNA: TGTGCCAGCAGTTACTCGACAGGGCGAGGCTACACCTTC. Protein sequence: CASSYSTGRGYTF.

On this clone itself: Other DNA sequences in the same sample also yield this CDR3. The chain is built from TRBV11-2 and TRBJ1-5, with D unclear. The V gene's germline CDR1 is SGHAT and CDR2 FQNNGV. Trimming removed 2 bases from V and 0 bases from J, with 2 bases in between. This CDR3 region has 13 residues. The CDR3 reads CASSLYSNQPQHF. In nucleotides, the CDR3 is TGTGCCAGCAGCTTATATAGCAATCAGCCCCAGCATTTT. Full variable domain (rest looked up from reference TRBV11-2 and TRBJ1-5): EAGVAQSPRYKIIEKRQSVAFWCNPISGHATLYWYQQILGQGPKLLIQFQNNGVVDDSQLPKDRFSAERLKGVDSTLKIQPAKLEDSAVYLCASSLYSNQPQHFGDGTRLSIL.

The sample holds one count of this clone. This chain uses TRBV18 with TRBJ1-4; 10 bases match TRBD1. V trimming: 3 bases; J trimming: 10 bases; junction bases outside the gene matches: 11. CDR1 and CDR2 from the germline V gene are KGHSH and LQKENI. The CDR3 has 16 residues. The CDR3 DNA follows: TGTGCCAGCTCACCCACTTACGGGACAGGGGCGGGAAAACTGTTTTTT. It encodes CASSPTYGTGAGKLFF.

The chain has TRBV28 and TRBJ1-1, with D possibly being TRBD1 (6 bases). Germline CDR1 MDHEN, CDR2 SYDVKM. Trimming pared 4 bases from V and 1 base from J, leaving 16 bases between. This CDR3 is built from 16 residues. For the CDR3, the DNA is TGTGCCAGCAGTTCTCTCTCCGGGACAAGGAACACTGAAGCTTTCTTT. Translating it yields CASSSLSGTRNTEAFF.

This chain uses TRBV5-4 with TRBJ2-7; 9 nucleotides align to TRBD2. V shed 0 bases and J 3 bases; nucleotides not matched to a gene: 4. CDR1 is SGHNT and CDR2 is YYREEE in the germline V gene (reference sequence). The CDR3 has 15 amino acids. The CDR3 sequence: CASSLGAGGGYEQYF. CDR3 in DNA: TGTGCCAGCAGCTTGGGTGCGGGAGGGGGCTACGAGCAGTACTTC.

The chain uses TRBV28 and TRBJ2-1; the D gene is possibly TRBD1 (6 bases). This CDR3 contains 12 residues. V was shortened by 11 bases and J by 3 bases, with 11 bases between the two germline ends. CDR1 and CDR2 from the germline V gene are MDHEN and SYDVKM. As DNA, the CDR3 is TGTGCCGAAGGACAGCGCTACAATGAGCAGTTCTTC. Encoded protein: CAEGQRYNEQFF.

The chain employs TRBV4-2 and TRBJ2-3; a possible D gene is TRBD2 (7 bases). This CDR3 spans 17 amino acids. Germline CDR1 LGHNA, CDR2 YNFKEQ. V lost 3 bases and J 0 bases, leaving 16 bases between the germline ends. DNA of the CDR3: TGTGCCAGCAGCCAGGGGGGGCCTAGCGGAAGCACAGATACGCAGTATTTT. The encoded protein is CASSQGGPSGSTDTQYF.